These 24 T cell receptor beta chains were all obtained from the same sample, sequenced in a study of blood T cell repertoires in COVID-19. Clones were read by immunoSEQ multiplex PCR, and TCRdb kept only the in-frame ones, dropping some. The table shows approximately 210,000 clones, with roughly 80% occurring only once. The material sequenced was PBMCs or T cells enriched from blood (not recorded which). The receptors were gathered from a man between 35 and 55 years old who had recovered from COVID-19.

This chain uses TRBV7-2 with TRBJ2-7; 7 bases are a match to TRBD1. CDR1 and CDR2 (germline): SGHTA, FQGNSA. The CDR3 runs 15 residues. V was pared by 1 base and J by 0 bases, with 3 bases of the junction left unmatched. CDR3 residues: CASSLGPGGSYEQYF. The CDR3 DNA reads TGTGCCAGCAGCTTAGGCCCAGGGGGCTCCTACGAGCAGTACTTC.

The CDR3 protein is CASSKLYGGNQPQHF. The CDR3 nucleotides are TGTGCCAGCAGTAAACTATACGGGGGCAATCAGCCCCAGCATTTT. This chain links TRBV28 with TRBJ1-5; D gene unclear. Germline V CDR1 and CDR2: MDHEN, SYDVKM. The CDR3 consists of 15 residues. V lost 5 bases, J lost 2 bases, and 13 bases lay in between.

The genes are TRBV6-2 or TRBV6-3 and TRBJ1-2; 7 bases are shared with TRBD1. The V and J ends lost 2 bases and 2 bases, in that order; junction bases with no gene match: 2. Germline loops: CDR1 MNHEY, CDR2 SVGEGT. The CDR3 extends over 14 amino acids. CDR3 residues: CASSYTGANYGYTF. The DNA for the CDR3 is TGTGCCAGCAGTTACACAGGGGCGAACTATGGCTACACCTTC.

This chain connects TRBV28 to TRBJ1-4, with a possible D match to TRBD1 (5 bases). Trimming shortened V by 6 bases and J by 8 bases, and 10 bases separated the two germline ends. CDR3 length equals 12 residues. Looked up from germline, CDR1 is MDHEN and CDR2 is SYDVKM. Here the CDR3 reads CASSQGWEKLFF. CDR3 DNA: TGTGCCAGCAGCCAGGGATGGGAAAAACTGTTTTTT.

The V call is TRBV7-2, the J call TRBJ1-5, with 7 bases lining up with TRBD1. The CDR3 runs 16 residues. Trimming at V came to 2 bases and at J to 0 bases, leaving 4 bases not matched to a gene. Germline V gives CDR1 SGHTA, CDR2 FQGNSA. DNA of the CDR3: TGTGCCAGCAGCTTAACCGGGACAGATAGCAATCAGCCCCAGCATTTT. Its protein product is CASSLTGTDSNQPQHF.

The V and J genes are TRBV19 and TRBJ2-5; possible D gene TRBD2, 5 bases. Looked up from germline, CDR1 is LNHDA and CDR2 is SQIVND (reference sequence). This CDR3 has 15 amino acids. V was clipped by 4 bases and J by 5 bases, with 17 bases between them. CDR3 region: CASSKRPTRGETQYF. The CDR3 DNA reads as TGTGCCAGTAGTAAAAGGCCGACCCGCGGGGAGACCCAGTACTTC.

The chain recombines TRBV10-3 with TRBJ2-2, with a tentative D call TRBD2 (6 bases). V gave up 3 bases and J gave up 4 bases, with 9 bases separating them. Germline V CDR1 and CDR2: ENHRY, SYGVKD. This CDR3 contains 14 residues. The CDR3 nucleotides read TGTGCCATCAGTGAAACTAGCTCCACCGGGGAGCTGTTTTTT. The encoded protein is CAISETSSTGELFF.

The genes are TRBV15 and TRBJ2-1, with TRBD2 matching 7 bases. There are 15 residues in the CDR3. V dropped 0 bases and J dropped 3; count of bases not matched to a gene: 2. CDR1 is LNHNV and CDR2 is YYDKDF in the germline V gene (reference sequence). Here the CDR3 reads CATSRERDYYNEQFF. The CDR3 DNA follows: TGTGCCACCAGCAGAGAGAGGGACTACTACAATGAGCAGTTCTTC.

J is TRBJ1-2 and V is TRBV5-1; unclear D gene. The CDR3 totals 13 residues. Per the germline V gene, CDR1 is SGHRS and CDR2 is YFSETQ. Trimming removed 3 bases from V and 3 bases from J, with 9 bases in between. The chain's CDR3 is CASSSLLDYGYTF. The CDR3 DNA sequence: TGCGCCAGCAGCTCCCTATTGGACTATGGCTACACCTTC.

The chain carries TRBV15 and TRBJ1-5, with 9 positions matching TRBD1. The CDR3 runs to 15 residues. Germline lookup yields CDR1 LNHNV and CDR2 YYDKDF (reference sequence). Unmatched junction bases numbered 2, after V lost 1 base and J lost 4 bases. The CDR3 protein is CATSRGQGGNQPQHF. The CDR3 DNA reads TGTGCCACCAGCAGAGGACAGGGGGGGAATCAGCCCCAGCATTTT.

The V call is TRBV7-8, the J call TRBJ1-1, with TRBD1 matching over 8 bases. CDR1 SGHVS and CDR2 FQNEAQ come from the germline V gene. The CDR3 extends over 15 amino acids. Trimming took 6 bases from V and 0 from J; bases not matched to a gene: 6. CDR3 in amino acids: CASRSSTGVNTEAFF. DNA for the CDR3: TGTGCCAGCAGGTCGTCGACAGGGGTGAACACTGAAGCTTTCTTT.

The chain joins TRBV4-2 to TRBJ1-2, with 9 bases identical to TRBD1. The CDR3 sequence is 16 residues long. V trimming: 4 bases; J trimming: 8 bases; junction bases outside the gene matches: 14. Looked up from germline, CDR1 is LGHNA and CDR2 is YNFKEQ. The CDR3 DNA reads as TGTGCCAGCAGCCTGCCTACGGGACAGGGAAGCGGCGGCTACACCTTC. This codes for CASSLPTGQGSGGYTF.

The chain combines TRBV4-1 with TRBJ1-5; D not resolved. The germline V gene has CDR1 MGHRA and CDR2 YSYEKL. V was pared by 1 base and J by 0 bases, with 7 bases between. The CDR3 covers 15 residues. The CDR3 reads CASSQVAFSNQPQHF. The CDR3 nucleotides read TGCGCCAGCAGCCAAGTAGCGTTTAGCAATCAGCCCCAGCATTTT.

J is TRBJ1-5 and V is TRBV7-2, with D possibly TRBD1 on 6 matching bases. The germline V and J ends were trimmed by 5 bases and 6 bases, with 11 bases remaining between them. The germline CDR1 and CDR2 sequences are SGHTA and FQGNSA. This CDR3 contains 13 residues. For the CDR3, the DNA is TGTGCCAGCAGCACAAGAGGGGGTCAGCCCCAGCATTTT. This encodes CASSTRGGQPQHF.

The chain couples TRBV4-1 to TRBJ2-1; D is perhaps TRBD1 (6 bases). The CDR3 loop spans 16 amino acids. Germline values: CDR1 MGHRA, CDR2 YSYEKL. V was trimmed by 1 base and J by 8 bases, leaving 18 bases between them. CDR3 coding DNA: TGCGCCAGCAGCCAAGGGAATAGGGGGAATGTTCATGAGCAGTTCTTC. Amino acids: CASSQGNRGNVHEQFF.

The chain joins TRBV10-3 to TRBJ1-6, with 7 bases identical to TRBD1. J gave up 7 bases and V 8 bases, and 8 bases lay outside the gene matches. The germline CDR1 and CDR2 sequences are ENHRY and SYGVKD. The CDR3 totals 14 residues. The CDR3 spells CAISIGTENSPLHF. Here the CDR3 DNA reads TGTGCCATCTCCATCGGGACAGAAAATTCACCCCTCCACTTT.

V usage is TRBV29-1 and J usage is TRBJ1-1, with 8 bases lining up with TRBD1. The CDR3 consists of 12 residues. CDR1 is SQVTM, CDR2 ANQGSEA, per germline. J was trimmed by 4 bases and V by 7 bases; bases with no gene match: 5. The CDR3 DNA reads as TGCAGCGCGGACAGGGTCGGCACTGAAGCTTTCTTT. Its translation: CSADRVGTEAFF.

J is TRBJ1-1 and V is TRBV11-3; D unclear. Germline V gives CDR1 SGHNT, CDR2 YENEEA. Trimming removed 5 bases at V and 2 bases at J, with 12 bases between. There are 14 residues in the CDR3. The CDR3 coding sequence is TGTGCCAGCAGCGCTGACGGAGGTAACACTGAAGCTTTCTTT. Translation gives CASSADGGNTEAFF.

The chain links TRBV2 to TRBJ2-2; 8 positions match TRBD2. The CDR3 runs to 15 residues. V gave up 6 bases and J gave up 5 bases; unmatched junction bases: 8. The germline V gene has CDR1 SNHLY and CDR2 FYNNEI. CDR3 region: CASSPGLGGTGELFF. The CDR3 nucleotides are TGTGCCAGCAGCCCGGGACTAGGGGGGACCGGGGAGCTGTTTTTT.

The chain has TRBV12-3 or TRBV12-4 and TRBJ2-5; D is possibly TRBD2 (5 bases). This CDR3 is built from 13 residues. V lost 5 bases, J lost 7 bases, and 14 bases lay in between. The CDR3 nucleotides read TGTGCCAGCAGTCCAAACGGGGTCGGGACCCAGTACTTC. Its protein is CASSPNGVGTQYF.

The DNA of the CDR3 is TGTGCCTGCAGCCGGGGTAACACTGAAGCTTTCTTT. Residues: CACSRGNTEAFF. V gene TRBV19 combines with J gene TRBJ1-1; D call uncertain. Germline lookup yields CDR1 LNHDA and CDR2 SQIVND (reference sequence). Trimming pared 11 bases from V and 2 bases from J, leaving 12 bases between. The CDR3 totals 12 residues.

The genes are TRBV18 and TRBJ2-1; TRBD2 matches 12 bases. The ends lost 5 bases at V and 0 bases at J; junction bases unmatched: 5. This CDR3 spans 17 amino acids. From germline, CDR1 is KGHSH and CDR2 LQKENI. This CDR3 is CASSILAGGNSYNEQFF. CDR3 DNA: TGTGCCAGCTCAATTCTAGCGGGAGGGAACTCCTACAATGAGCAGTTCTTC.

This chain joins TRBV5-1 and TRBJ1-4, with D maybe TRBD1 (6 bases). From germline, CDR1 is SGHRS and CDR2 YFSETQ. Trimming stripped 0 bases from V and 8 bases from J, with 14 bases between. The CDR3 contains 15 residues. CDR3: CASSLERGAGEKLFF. The CDR3 DNA sequence: TGCGCCAGCAGCTTGGAACGGGGGGCCGGGGAAAAACTGTTTTTT. The full variable domain, in which reference TRBV5-1 and TRBJ1-4 provide the parts outside the CDR3, is KAGVTQTPRYLIKTRGQQVTLSCSPISGHRSVSWYQQTPGQGLQFLFEYFSETQRNKGNFPGRFSGRQFSNSRSEMNVSTLELGDSALYLCASSLERGAGEKLFFGSGTQLSVL.

The rearrangement joins TRBV9 to TRBJ1-1; 9 bases line up with TRBD1. V gave up 7 bases and J gave up 6 bases; unmatched junction bases: 10. Germline CDR1 is SGDLS and CDR2 is YYNGEE. The CDR3 is 14 amino acids. The CDR3 DNA sequence: TGTGCCAGCGGCACAGGGGGCTCGCTCGCTGAAGCTTTCTTT. Its translation: CASGTGGSLAEAFF.